This T cell receptor (beta chain) was captured in a study of T cells in Graves' hyperthyroidism and ophthalmopathy. About the research overall: The authors collected peripheral blood at initial diagnosis, before any treatment. Study findings and constraints: In validation, the model predicted ophthalmopathy. These predictions came a median roughly 7.1 months before onset. Most thyroid clonotypes expanded above 0.001 were also detected in blood.

This CDR3 region has 16 residues. With 5 bases clipped from V and 4 bases from J, the junction kept 12 bases outside the gene matches. From germline, CDR1 is SGHVS and CDR2 FQNEAQ. Amplified regions were TCR beta CDR3 sequences from RNA transcripts. Carried out on the TCR CDR3, a first-round RT-PCR used the HTBI primer set. TCRdb fed the multiplex PCR reads into MiXCR, producing one record per CDR3 protein. The sample lists approximately 600,000 distinct CDR3 sequences; approximately 15% were seen once. Uncontrolled infection, other autoimmune disease, pregnancy or lactation barred patients from enrollment. In this sample, this clonotype turned up many times. What it binds is unknown.

The material sequenced was blood. This clonotype was obtained from a woman in her forties with Graves' ophthalmopathy. The genes are TRBV7-8 and TRBJ1-2, with TRBD1 matching over 8 bases. The CDR3 loop is CASSPHYQGAFYGYTF. The CDR3, as DNA: TGTGCCAGCAGCCCTCATTACCAGGGGGCGTTCTATGGCTACACCTTC.